This is a list of T cell receptor beta chains from one sample in a study of T cell responses to AZD1222 COVID-19 vaccine. The method was immunoSEQ multiplex PCR; TCRdb's version includes in-frame clones alone and lacks a portion of them. The sample contains some 150,000 clones, about 92% of which appear only once. Sequencing used peripheral blood, obtained 28 days after the second AZD1222 dose. These receptors were collected from an adult who received the AZD1222 COVID-19 vaccine. Both conserved end residues are part of each CDR3. The D gene is left open where the match is weak. Clone size is shown for a subset of rows, as once, few, many or a class of expanded clone.

TRBV7-9,TRBD2,17,TRBJ2-1,-,TGTGCCAGCAGCTCGGGACTAGCGGGAGGGCCAGTCAATGAGCAGTTCTTC,CASSSGLAGGPVNEQFF
TRBV6-5,-,15,TRBJ1-2,-,TGTGCCAGCAGCCGAACCGGGACGGCGAACTATGGCTACACCTTC,CASSRTGTANYGYTF
TRBV2,TRBD2,13,TRBJ2-1,-,TGTGCCAGCAGTGAAGACTTAGCGGGATTGCAGTTCTTC,CASSEDLAGLQFF
TRBV2,-,13,TRBJ1-6,once,TGTGCCACCTTCGGACAGTCGAATTCACCCCTCCACTTT,CATFGQSNSPLHF
TRBV29-1,TRBD2,17,TRBJ2-4,-,TGCAGCGGCGTACTAGCGGGAGTTACGCTAGCCAAAAACATTCAGTACTTC,CSGVLAGVTLAKNIQYF
TRBV6-5,-,13,TRBJ1-2,-,TGTGCCAGCAGTTACTATGGGGCGGATGGCTACACCTTC,CASSYYGADGYTF
TRBV14,-,16,TRBJ2-2,-,TGTGCCAGCAGCCAATGGGCAGGGAGAGGCACCGGGGAGCTGTTTTTT,CASSQWAGRGTGELFF
TRBV28,-,15,TRBJ2-1,-,TGTGCCAGCTCCCTGAGGGAGGACTCCTACAATGAGCAGTTCTTC,CASSLREDSYNEQFF
TRBV7-9,TRBD2,16,TRBJ2-1,-,TGTGCCAGCAGCCTTCTAGCGGGAGCCCCCTACAATGAGCAGTTCTTC,CASSLLAGAPYNEQFF
TRBV6-5,-,14,TRBJ1-2,-,TGTGCCAGCAGTTACTCCGGGGACGGCTATGGCTACACCTTC,CASSYSGDGYGYTF
TRBV7-9,TRBD2,16,TRBJ2-2,-,TGTGCCACCCGGGGTAGCGGGAGCGGGAACACCGGGGAGCTGTTTTTT,CATRGSGSGNTGELFF
TRBV19,TRBD2,15,TRBJ2-7,-,TGTGCCAGTAGTATCGCTAGCGGGAGACCCTACGAGCAGTACTTC,CASSIASGRPYEQYF
TRBV29-1,TRBD2,16,TRBJ2-5,-,TGCAGCGTTGTGCCACTAGCGGACTCCTACAAGGGGACCCAGTACTTC,CSVVPLADSYKGTQYF
TRBV28,TRBD1,16,TRBJ2-7,once,TGTGCCAGCAGTCCCCGCTCCGGGACAGGGAAATACGAGCAGTACTTC,CASSPRSGTGKYEQYF
TRBV12-3/TRBV12-4,-,12,TRBJ1-5,-,TGTGCCAGCAGTCAGGGCGATCAGCCCCAGCATTTT,CASSQGDQPQHF
TRBV28,TRBD1,16,TRBJ2-7,-,TGTGCCAGCAGTCCACGACAGGGGCGGGCCCCTTACGAGCAGTACTTC,CASSPRQGRAPYEQYF
TRBV5-4,TRBD2,18,TRBJ2-1,-,TGTGCCAGCAGCTCCGGGACCTGGGAGCGGGAGGGTATGCATGAGCAGTTCTTC,CASSSGTWEREGMHEQFF
TRBV2,TRBD1,14,TRBJ1-6,-,TGTGCCAGCAGTTGGACAGGGGGTAATTCACCCCTCCACTTT,CASSWTGGNSPLHF
TRBV6-5,-,13,TRBJ2-5,-,TGTGCCAGCAGACGCGGACTATGGGGGACCCAGTACTTC,CASRRGLWGTQYF
TRBV5-1,TRBD2,15,TRBJ2-3,-,TGCGCCAGCAGTGGGACTAGCAGTTCCACAGATACGCAGTATTTT,CASSGTSSSTDTQYF
TRBV20-1,-,14,TRBJ2-6,-,TGCAGTGCTAGTGTGGGGTCCGGGGCCAACGTCCTGACTTTC,CSASVGSGANVLTF
TRBV27,TRBD2,15,TRBJ2-7,-,TGTGCCAGCAGTCCCCGGACTAGCAGCTCCTACGAGCAGTACTTC,CASSPRTSSSYEQYF
TRBV24-1,-,13,TRBJ1-5,once,TGTGCCACCAGTGATTTAGACACTCAGCCCCAGCATTTT,CATSDLDTQPQHF
TRBV5-1,-,17,TRBJ1-4,-,TGCGCCAGCACCACTGGGGCAGGGGTCGAGGGGGATGAAAAACTGTTTTTT,CASTTGAGVEGDEKLFF
TRBV5-1,TRBD1,15,TRBJ1-6,-,TGCGCCAGCAGCTTGGCCGGGACAGGGTATTCACCCCTCCACTTT,CASSLAGTGYSPLHF
TRBV18,-,13,TRBJ2-5,-,TGTGCCAGCTCCCCCTACTCCCAAGAGACCCAGTACTTC,CASSPYSQETQYF
TRBV2,TRBD1,15,TRBJ1-2,-,TGTGCCAGCAGTGAGGACAGGATTCCTAACTATGGCTACACCTTC,CASSEDRIPNYGYTF
TRBV7-9,TRBD2,19,TRBJ2-3,-,TGTGCCAGCAGCCCGTGGCCGGGACTAGCGGGAGGAAGCACAGATACGCAGTATTTT,CASSPWPGLAGGSTDTQYF
TRBV18,-,14,TRBJ2-1,-,TGTGCCAGCTCACCACCAGGGAGAGGAACCGAGCAGTTCTTC,CASSPPGRGTEQFF
TRBV6-5,-,14,TRBJ1-2,-,TGTGCCAGCAGTTATAACGGCCCTAACTATGGCTACACCTTC,CASSYNGPNYGYTF
TRBV10-3,-,15,TRBJ1-5,-,TGTGCCATCAGTGATGGAGTCAATAGCAATCAGCCCCAGCATTTT,CAISDGVNSNQPQHF
TRBV4-2,-,15,TRBJ2-1,-,TGTGCCAGCAGCCAAGAAGGGGCGGGGCCCAATGAGCAGTTCTTC,CASSQEGAGPNEQFF
TRBV6-7,TRBD1,16,TRBJ1-5,once,TGTGCCAGCAGTCGTCCCGGGACAGGGGGCGATCAGCCCCAGCATTTT,CASSRPGTGGDQPQHF
TRBV28,-,15,TRBJ2-3,-,TGTGCCAGCAGTCCAGCGGGGACAGCCACAGATACGCAGTATTTT,CASSPAGTATDTQYF
TRBV28,-,12,TRBJ1-6,-,TGTGCCAGCAGTCAAAGGGATACACCCCTCCACTTT,CASSQRDTPLHF
TRBV21-1,-,15,TRBJ1-5,-,TGTGCCAGCAGCTGGACTTTGGAGAGGACTCAGCCCCAGCATTTT,CASSWTLERTQPQHF
TRBV6-2/TRBV6-3,-,15,TRBJ1-5,-,TGTGCCAGCAGTGAGTTATCGTTCGGCAATCAGCCCCAGCATTTT,CASSELSFGNQPQHF
TRBV11-2,-,15,TRBJ2-1,-,TGTGCCAGCAGCTTAGTGGCGACAGGGAGGAATGAGCAGTTCTTC,CASSLVATGRNEQFF
TRBV5-1,-,14,TRBJ1-2,-,TGCGCCAGCAGCCCGGACGGGGGGAGCTATGGCTACACCTTC,CASSPDGGSYGYTF
TRBV24-1,TRBD2,16,TRBJ2-1,-,TGTGCCACCAGTGATTTGGCTAGCGGGAGCTACAATGAGCAGTTCTTC,CATSDLASGSYNEQFF
TRBV4-3,-,20,TRBJ2-2,-,TGCGCCAGCAGCCAAGAGGTGGCAGGGAGAGTAGGGGGAGTGAACGGGGAGCTGTTTTTT,CASSQEVAGRVGGVNGELFF
TRBV6-5,TRBD1,15,TRBJ2-7,-,TGTGCCAGCAGCTCCTACGGGACAGGTCCCTACGAGCAGTACTTC,CASSSYGTGPYEQYF
TRBV11-3,-,12,TRBJ1-1,-,TGTGCCAGCAGTCGTGGGGACACTGAAGCTTTCTTT,CASSRGDTEAFF
TRBV4-1,-,16,TRBJ2-7,once,TGCGCCAGCAGCCTCCTACGACAGTTGGGTACCTACGAGCAGTACTTC,CASSLLRQLGTYEQYF
TRBV7-9,-,14,TRBJ2-1,once,TGTGCCAGCAGCCTCCAGGGGTCCACCAGTGAGCAGTTCTTC,CASSLQGSTSEQFF